This T cell receptor (beta chain) originates from a study of PD-L1 blockade in urothelial cancer. Libraries were prepared by immunoSEQ multiplex PCR; TCRdb keeps only in-frame clonotypes and omits some of them. Of some 100,000 clones listed, approximately 90% are singletons. The CDR3 runs 14 residues. V was shortened by 6 bases and J by 1 base, with 11 bases between the two germline ends. Germline CDR1 reads LGHNT; CDR2 reads FRNRAP. V and J are TRBV12-5 and TRBJ2-3, with D possibly TRBD1 on 6 matching bases. The TCR originated in an elderly woman with urothelial cancer. The material sequenced was PBMCs, taken around atezolizumab (anti-PD-L1) treatment. CDR3 in amino acids: CASGLSGGTDTQYF. For the CDR3, the DNA is TGTGCTAGTGGCCTCTCAGGGGGCACAGATACGCAGTATTTT.